This T cell receptor beta chain was recorded in a study of T-cell reconstitution after alpha-beta-depleted transplantation in children. With respect to this clonotype: The junction shows a germline mismatch at one end, possibly a read error.

Preparing the TCRbeta library involved the use of unique molecular identifiers. MiXCR, applied by TCRdb to the PCR reads, yields one record per CDR3 protein. Here the sample spans about 540,000 distinct CDR3 sequences, about 17% being singletons. The CDR3 runs to 13 residues. The germline V gene encodes CDR1 MNHEY and CDR2 SMNVEV (reference sequence). The TCR was taken from a human donor who donated a stem cell graft to a child with acute lymphoblastic leukemia. The input for sequencing was PBMCs from the stem cell graft donor, taken from the stem cell graft. The rearrangement uses TRBV27 and TRBJ2-7; D is unclear. CDR3 in amino acids: CASSALSSYQQYF. CDR3 sequence (DNA): TGTGCCAGCAGTGCCTTGAGCTCCTACCAGCAGTACTTC.